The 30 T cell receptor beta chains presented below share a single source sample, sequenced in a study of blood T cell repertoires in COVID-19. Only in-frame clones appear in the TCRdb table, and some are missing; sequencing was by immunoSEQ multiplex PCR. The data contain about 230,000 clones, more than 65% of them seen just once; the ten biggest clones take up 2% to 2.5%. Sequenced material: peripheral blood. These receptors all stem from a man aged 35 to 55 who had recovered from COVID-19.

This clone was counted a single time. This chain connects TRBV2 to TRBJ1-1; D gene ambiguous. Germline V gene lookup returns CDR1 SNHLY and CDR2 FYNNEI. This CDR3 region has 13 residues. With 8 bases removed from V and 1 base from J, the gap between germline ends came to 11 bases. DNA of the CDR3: TGTGCCAGCGCGGATCTAACGAACACTGAAGCTTTCTTT. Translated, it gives CASADLTNTEAFF.

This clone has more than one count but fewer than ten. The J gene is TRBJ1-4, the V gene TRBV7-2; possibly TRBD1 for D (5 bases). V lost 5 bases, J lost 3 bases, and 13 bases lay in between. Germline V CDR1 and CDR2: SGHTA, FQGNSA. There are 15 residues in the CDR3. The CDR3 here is CASSAQGWANEKLFF. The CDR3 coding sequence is TGTGCCAGCAGCGCGCAGGGTTGGGCTAATGAAAAACTGTTTTTT.

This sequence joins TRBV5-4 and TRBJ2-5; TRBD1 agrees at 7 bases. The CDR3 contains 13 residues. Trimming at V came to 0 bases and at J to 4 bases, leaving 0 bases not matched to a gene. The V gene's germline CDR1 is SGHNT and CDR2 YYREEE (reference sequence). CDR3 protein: CASSLGTGETQYF. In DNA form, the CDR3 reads TGTGCCAGCAGCTTGGGGACAGGAGAGACCCAGTACTTC.

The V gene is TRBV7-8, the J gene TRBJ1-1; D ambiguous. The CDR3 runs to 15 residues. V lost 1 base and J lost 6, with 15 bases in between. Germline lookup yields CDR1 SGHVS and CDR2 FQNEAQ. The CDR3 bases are TGTGCCAGCAGCTTAGACTGGTCCTTACCCCCTGAAGCTTTCTTT. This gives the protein CASSLDWSLPPEAFF.

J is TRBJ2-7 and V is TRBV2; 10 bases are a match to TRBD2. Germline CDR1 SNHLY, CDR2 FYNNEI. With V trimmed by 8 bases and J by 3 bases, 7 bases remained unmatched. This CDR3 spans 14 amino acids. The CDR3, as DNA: TGTGCCAGCGGCCCGGGACTAGCGATCTACGAGCAGTACTTC. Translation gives CASGPGLAIYEQYF.

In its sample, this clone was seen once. This chain's CDR3 is CASSQVVGATGELFF. CDR3 sequence (DNA): TGCGCCAGCAGCCAAGTCGTCGGTGCCACCGGGGAGCTGTTTTTT. The V and J genes are TRBV4-1 and TRBJ2-2; D not certain. Germline values: CDR1 MGHRA, CDR2 YSYEKL. The CDR3 is 15 amino acids. The V gene lost 1 base and the J gene lost 4 bases, with 10 bases spanning the gap.

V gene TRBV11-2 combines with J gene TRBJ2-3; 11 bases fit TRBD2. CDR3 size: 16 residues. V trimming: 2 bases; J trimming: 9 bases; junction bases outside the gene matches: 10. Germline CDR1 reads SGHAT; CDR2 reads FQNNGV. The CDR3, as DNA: TGTGCCAGCAGCTTACTAGCGGGGGGCACGGCAGGGACGCAGTATTTT. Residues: CASSLLAGGTAGTQYF.

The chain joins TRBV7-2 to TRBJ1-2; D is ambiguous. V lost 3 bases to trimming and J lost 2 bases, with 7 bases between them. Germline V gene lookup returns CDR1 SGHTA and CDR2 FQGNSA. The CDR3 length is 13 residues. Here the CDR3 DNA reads TGTGCCAGCAGCTTTGGCGGGAACTATGGCTACACCTTC. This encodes CASSFGGNYGYTF.

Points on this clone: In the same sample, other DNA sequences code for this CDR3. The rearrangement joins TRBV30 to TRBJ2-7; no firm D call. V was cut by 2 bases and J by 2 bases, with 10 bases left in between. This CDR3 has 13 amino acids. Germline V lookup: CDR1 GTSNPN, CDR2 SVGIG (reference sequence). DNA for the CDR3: TGTGCCTGGAGTCTGGGCAGGACCTACGAGCAGTACTTC. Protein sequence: CAWSLGRTYEQYF.

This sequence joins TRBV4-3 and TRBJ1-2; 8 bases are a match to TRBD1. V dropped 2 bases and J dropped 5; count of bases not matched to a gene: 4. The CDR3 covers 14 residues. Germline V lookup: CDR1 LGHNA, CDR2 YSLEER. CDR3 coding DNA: TGCGCCAGCAGCCAACGGACAGGGACGTATGGCTACACCTTC. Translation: CASSQRTGTYGYTF.

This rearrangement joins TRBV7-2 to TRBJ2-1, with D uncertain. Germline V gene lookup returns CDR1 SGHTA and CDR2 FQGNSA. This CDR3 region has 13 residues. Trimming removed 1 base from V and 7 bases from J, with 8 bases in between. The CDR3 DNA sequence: TGTGCCAGCAGCTTAGAGCCGACTAATGAGCAGTTCTTC. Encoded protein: CASSLEPTNEQFF.

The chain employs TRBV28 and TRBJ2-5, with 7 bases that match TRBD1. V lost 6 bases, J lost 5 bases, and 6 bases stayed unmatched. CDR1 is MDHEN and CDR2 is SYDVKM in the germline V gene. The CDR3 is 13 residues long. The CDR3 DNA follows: TGTGCCAGCAGAGGACAGGTTGTCGAGACCCAGTACTTC. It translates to CASRGQVVETQYF.

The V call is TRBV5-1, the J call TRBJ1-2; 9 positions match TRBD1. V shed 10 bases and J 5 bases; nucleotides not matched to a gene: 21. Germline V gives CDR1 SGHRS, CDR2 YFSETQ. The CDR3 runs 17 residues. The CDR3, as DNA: TGCGCCCCCAACCCCCCGGGACAGGGCAGTATTTTGTATGGCTACACCTTC. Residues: CAPNPPGQGSILYGYTF.

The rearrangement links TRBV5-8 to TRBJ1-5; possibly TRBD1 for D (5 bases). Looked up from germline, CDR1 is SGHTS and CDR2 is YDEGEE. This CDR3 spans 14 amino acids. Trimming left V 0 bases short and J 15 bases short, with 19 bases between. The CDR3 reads CASSLERLRGGGHF. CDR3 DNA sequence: TGTGCCAGCAGCTTGGAACGATTACGGGGGGGAGGGCATTTT.

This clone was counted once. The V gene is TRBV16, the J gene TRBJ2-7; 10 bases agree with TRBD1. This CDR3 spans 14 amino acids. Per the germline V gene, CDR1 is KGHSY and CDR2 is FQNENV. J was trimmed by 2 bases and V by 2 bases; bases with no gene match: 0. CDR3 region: CASSQGQGAYEQYF. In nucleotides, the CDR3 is TGTGCCAGCAGCCAAGGACAGGGGGCCTACGAGCAGTACTTC.

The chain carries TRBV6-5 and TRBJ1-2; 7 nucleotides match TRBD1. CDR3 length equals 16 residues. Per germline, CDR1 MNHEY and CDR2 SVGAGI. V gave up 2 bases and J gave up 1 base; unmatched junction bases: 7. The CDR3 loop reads CASSYLNGQVNYGYTF. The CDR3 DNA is TGTGCCAGCAGTTACCTTAACGGACAGGTTAACTATGGCTACACCTTC.

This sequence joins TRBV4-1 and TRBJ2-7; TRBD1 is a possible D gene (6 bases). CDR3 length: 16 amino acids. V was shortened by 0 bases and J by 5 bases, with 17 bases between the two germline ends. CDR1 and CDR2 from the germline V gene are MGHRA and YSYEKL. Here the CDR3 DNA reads TGCGCCAGCAGCCAAGATCTGGACCGAGCAGGGGACGAGCAGTACTTC. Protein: CASSQDLDRAGDEQYF.

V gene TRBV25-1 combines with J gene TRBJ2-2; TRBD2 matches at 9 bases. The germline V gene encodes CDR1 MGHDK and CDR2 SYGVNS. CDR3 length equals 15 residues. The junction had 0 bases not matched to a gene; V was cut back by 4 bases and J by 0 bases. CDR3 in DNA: TGTGCCAGCAGTGTAGCGGGAGCGAACACCGGGGAGCTGTTTTTT. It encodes CASSVAGANTGELFF. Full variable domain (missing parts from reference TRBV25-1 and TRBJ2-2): EADIYQTPRYLVIGTGKKITLECSQTMGHDKMYWYQQDPGMELHLIHYSYGVNSTEKGDLSSESTVSRIRTEHFPLTLESARPSHTSQYLCASSVAGANTGELFFGEGSRLTVL.

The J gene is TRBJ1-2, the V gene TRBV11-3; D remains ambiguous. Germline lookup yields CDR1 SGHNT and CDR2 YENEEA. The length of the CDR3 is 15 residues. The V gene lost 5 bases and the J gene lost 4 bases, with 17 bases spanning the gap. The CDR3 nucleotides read TGTGCCAGCAGCCCCGCGGCTCGGTCAGTCTATGGCTACACCTTC. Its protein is CASSPAARSVYGYTF.

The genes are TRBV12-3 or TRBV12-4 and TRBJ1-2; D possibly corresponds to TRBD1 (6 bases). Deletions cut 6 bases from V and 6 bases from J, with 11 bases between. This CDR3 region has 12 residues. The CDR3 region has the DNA TGTGCCAGCAGGTTGGGGGGGCATGGCTACACCTTC. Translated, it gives CASRLGGHGYTF.

For the CDR3, the DNA is TGTGCCAGCAGCTTGTTCGCGGGACGGAATCAGCCCCAGCATTTT. Protein sequence: CASSLFAGRNQPQHF. The rearrangement uses TRBV11-2 and TRBJ1-5; possible D gene TRBD1, 5 bases. CDR3 size: 15 residues. Trimming cost V 3 bases and J 4 bases, with 13 bases left between them. In germline, CDR1 is SGHAT, CDR2 FQNNGV.

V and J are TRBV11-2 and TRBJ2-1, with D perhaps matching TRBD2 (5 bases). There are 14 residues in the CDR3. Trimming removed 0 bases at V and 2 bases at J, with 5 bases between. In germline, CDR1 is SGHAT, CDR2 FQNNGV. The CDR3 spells CASSLDSAYNEQFF. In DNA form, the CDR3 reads TGTGCCAGCAGCTTAGATAGCGCCTACAATGAGCAGTTCTTC.

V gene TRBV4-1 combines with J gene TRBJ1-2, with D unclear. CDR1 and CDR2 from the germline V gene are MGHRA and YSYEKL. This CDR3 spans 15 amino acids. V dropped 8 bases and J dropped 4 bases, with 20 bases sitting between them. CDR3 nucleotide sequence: TGCGCCAGCTCCCCTGGGAGAGGGTCCGTCTATGGCTACACCTTC. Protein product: CASSPGRGSVYGYTF.

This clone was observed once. CDR3 nucleotide sequence: TGTGCCAGCAGCCCACGACACCAAGGGGATGGCTACACCTTC. It translates to CASSPRHQGDGYTF. This chain joins TRBV3-1 (or the pseudogene TRBV3-2) and TRBJ1-2; D is possibly TRBD1 (5 bases). The V end lost 4 bases, the J end lost 6 bases, and 15 bases lay between the germline ends. Germline loops: CDR1 LGHDT, CDR2 YNNKEL (reference sequence). The CDR3 totals 14 residues.

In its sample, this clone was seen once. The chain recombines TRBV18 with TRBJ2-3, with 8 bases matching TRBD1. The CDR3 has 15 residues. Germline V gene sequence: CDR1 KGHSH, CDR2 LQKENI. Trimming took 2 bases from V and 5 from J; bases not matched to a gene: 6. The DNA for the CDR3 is TGTGCCAGCTCACCAACCCAGGGGGCAGGAGATACGCAGTATTTT. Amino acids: CASSPTQGAGDTQYF.

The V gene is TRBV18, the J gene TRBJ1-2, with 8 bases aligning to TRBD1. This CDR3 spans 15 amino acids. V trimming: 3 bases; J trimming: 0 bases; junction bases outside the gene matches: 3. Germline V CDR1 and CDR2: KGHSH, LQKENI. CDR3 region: CASSPRTGTNYGYTF. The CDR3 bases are TGTGCCAGCTCACCCCGGACAGGGACTAACTATGGCTACACCTTC.

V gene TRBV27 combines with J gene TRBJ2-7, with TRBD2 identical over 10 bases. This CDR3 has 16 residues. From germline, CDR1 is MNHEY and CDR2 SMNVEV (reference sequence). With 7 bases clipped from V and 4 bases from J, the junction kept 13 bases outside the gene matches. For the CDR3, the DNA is TGTGCCAGCACCCCCGGTCCCAGCGGGAGGGTTTACGAGCAGTACTTC. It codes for CASTPGPSGRVYEQYF.

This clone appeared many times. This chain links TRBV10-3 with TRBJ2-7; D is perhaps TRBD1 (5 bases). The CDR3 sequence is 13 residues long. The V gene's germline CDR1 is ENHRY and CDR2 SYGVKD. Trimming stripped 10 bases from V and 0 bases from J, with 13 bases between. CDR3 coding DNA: TGTGCCACCCTGGACACCTCCTCCTACGAGCAGTACTTC. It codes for CATLDTSSYEQYF.

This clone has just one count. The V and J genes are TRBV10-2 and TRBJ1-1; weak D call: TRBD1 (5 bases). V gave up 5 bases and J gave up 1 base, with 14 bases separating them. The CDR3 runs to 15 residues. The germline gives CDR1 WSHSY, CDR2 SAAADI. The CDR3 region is CASSIRVTGNTEAFF. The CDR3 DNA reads TGCGCCAGCAGTATCAGGGTAACCGGGAACACTGAAGCTTTCTTT.

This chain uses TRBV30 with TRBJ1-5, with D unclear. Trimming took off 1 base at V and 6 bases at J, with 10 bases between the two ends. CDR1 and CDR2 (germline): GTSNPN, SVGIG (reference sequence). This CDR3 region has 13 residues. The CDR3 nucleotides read TGTGCCTGGAGTGGGTTGGCTAGTCAGCCCCAGCATTTT. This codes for CAWSGLASQPQHF.